Reported below is one TCR beta chain. Its specificity is unknown. This entry is derived from a study of shared clonotypes between healthy human individuals. At the level of the study: Two female and a few male donors aged 18 to 49 were enrolled. Study-level points and caveats: Clonotype sharing across donors was expected to vary with sequencing depth. Naive CD4 clonotypes were shared across several donors at 4.5% to 6.5%.

Germline loops: CDR1 SGHAT, CDR2 FQNNGV. V was shortened by 7 bases and J by 6 bases, with 15 bases between the two germline ends. This CDR3 comprises 13 residues. Sequencing was at deep level. Clones were read by immunoSEQ multiplex PCR, and TCRdb kept only the in-frame ones, dropping some. The sample includes some 550,000 clones, almost 97% of them seen just once. The gene calls are TRBV11-2 and TRBJ2-5; D is unresolved. The origin of this receptor is a woman in her twenties or thirties in good health. Sequenced material: naive CD4+ T cells sorted from blood. The subset is: CD45RA+ positively selected. The CDR3 sequence: CASNNPGYQTQYF. The CDR3 nucleotides are TGTGCCAGCAACAACCCCGGTTATCAGACCCAGTACTTC.